A single T cell receptor (beta chain) is shown here with its context. RNA transcripts served as template for amplifying TCR beta CDR3 sequences. The first round was an RT-PCR with HTBI primers, and the second round was a multiplex PCR. TCRdb used MiXCR to reprocess the multiplex PCR reads, holding one entry per CDR3 protein. The table records more than 1,000,000 distinct CDR3 sequences, 35% to 45% of them present only once. Germline V gene sequence: CDR1 MGHRA, CDR2 YSYEKL. The CDR3 covers 15 residues. The germline V and J ends were trimmed by 0 bases and 0 bases, with 6 bases remaining between them. Pregnant or lactating patients and those with other autoimmune diseases or uncontrolled infections were excluded. The data derive from a study of Graves' ophthalmopathy and Graves' hyperthyroidism.

This receptor was identified in an adult man with Graves' hyperthyroidism. V and J are TRBV4-1 and TRBJ1-3; D is unresolved. The source material was peripheral blood or thyroid tissue (not recorded which). CDR3 nucleotides: TGCGCCAGCAGCCAAGATCAGTTCTCTGGAAACACCATATATTTT. As protein: CASSQDQFSGNTIYF.